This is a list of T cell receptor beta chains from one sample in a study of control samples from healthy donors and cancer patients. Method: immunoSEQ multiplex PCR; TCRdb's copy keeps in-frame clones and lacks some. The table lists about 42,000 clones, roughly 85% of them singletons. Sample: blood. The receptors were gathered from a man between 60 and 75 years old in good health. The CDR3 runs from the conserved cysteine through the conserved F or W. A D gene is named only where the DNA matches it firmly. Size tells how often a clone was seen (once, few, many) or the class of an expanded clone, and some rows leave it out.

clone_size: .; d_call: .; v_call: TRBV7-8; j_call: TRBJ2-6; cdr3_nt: TGTGCCAGCAGCCCGGAGACCCCTGGGGCCAACGTCCTGACTTTC; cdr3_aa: CASSPETPGANVLTF
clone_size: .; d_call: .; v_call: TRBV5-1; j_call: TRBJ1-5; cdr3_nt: TGCGCCAGCAGCTTGGATACGGGTCAGCCCCAGCATTTT; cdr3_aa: CASSLDTGQPQHF
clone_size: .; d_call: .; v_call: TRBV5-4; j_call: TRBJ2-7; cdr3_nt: TGTGCCAGCAGCTTTTGGCAGGCAGCCTACGAGCAGTACTTC; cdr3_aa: CASSFWQAAYEQYF
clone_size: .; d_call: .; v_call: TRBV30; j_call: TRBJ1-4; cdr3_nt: TGTGCCTGGGGGCCAGGTCAAAGACTCGTTAATGAAAAACTGTTTTTT; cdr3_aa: CAWGPGQRLVNEKLFF
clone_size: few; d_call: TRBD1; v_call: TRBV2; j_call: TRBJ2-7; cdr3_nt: TGTGCCAGCAGGGCCAGGACAGGGGTCGGGGAGCAGTACTTC; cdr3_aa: CASRARTGVGEQYF
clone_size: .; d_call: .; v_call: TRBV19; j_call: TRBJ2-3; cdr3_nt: TGTGCCAGTAGTACCCGTGAGAGTAGCACAGATACGCAGTATTTT; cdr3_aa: CASSTRESSTDTQYF
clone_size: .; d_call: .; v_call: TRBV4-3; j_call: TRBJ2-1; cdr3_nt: TGCGCCAGCAGCCCAGGGGGGGCTAGCTCCTACAATGAGCAGTTCTTC; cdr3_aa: CASSPGGASSYNEQFF
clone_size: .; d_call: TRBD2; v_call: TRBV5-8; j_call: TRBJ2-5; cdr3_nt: TGTGCCAGCAGCCTCCCAGGCGGGGGACCCGACCAAGAGACCCAGTACTTC; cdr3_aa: CASSLPGGGPDQETQYF
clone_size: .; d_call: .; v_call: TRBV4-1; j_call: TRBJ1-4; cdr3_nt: TGCGCCAGCAGCCAAGATCCACGGACAAATGAAAAACTGTTTTTT; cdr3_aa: CASSQDPRTNEKLFF
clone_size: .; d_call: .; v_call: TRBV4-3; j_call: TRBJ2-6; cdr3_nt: TGCGCCAGCAGCCAAGAACTAATGGCCTTAACTGGGGCCAACGTCCTGACTTTC; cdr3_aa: CASSQELMALTGANVLTF
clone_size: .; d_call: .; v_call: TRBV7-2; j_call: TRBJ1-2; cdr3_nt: TGTGCCAGCAGCCTAGACAGGTACTATGGCTACACCTTC; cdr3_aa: CASSLDRYYGYTF
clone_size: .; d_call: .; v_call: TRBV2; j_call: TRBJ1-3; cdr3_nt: TGTGCCAGCAGTGAGTCCCAGGGAGGAAACACCATATATTTT; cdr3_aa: CASSESQGGNTIYF
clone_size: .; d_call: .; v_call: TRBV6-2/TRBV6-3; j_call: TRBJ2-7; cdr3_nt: TGTGCCAGCAGTTACGACAACTACGAGCAGTACTTC; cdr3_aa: CASSYDNYEQYF
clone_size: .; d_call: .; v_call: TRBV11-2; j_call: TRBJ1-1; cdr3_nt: TGTGCCAGCAGCTCCTTCAGGGGCACTGAAGCTTTCTTT; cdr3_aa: CASSSFRGTEAFF
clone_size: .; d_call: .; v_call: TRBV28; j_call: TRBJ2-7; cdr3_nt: TGTGCCAGCAGTCTTCCCCTGGGGGGGGCCGAGCAGTACTTC; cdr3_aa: CASSLPLGGAEQYF
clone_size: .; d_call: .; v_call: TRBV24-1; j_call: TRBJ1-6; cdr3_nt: TGTGCCACCAGTGACTCGACAGTTAACCCTTCACCCCTCCACTTT; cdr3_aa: CATSDSTVNPSPLHF
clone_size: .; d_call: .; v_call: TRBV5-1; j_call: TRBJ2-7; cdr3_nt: TGCGCCAGACGACCTCAGGCGAACCTATCCTACGAGCAGTACTTC; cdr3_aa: CARRPQANLSYEQYF
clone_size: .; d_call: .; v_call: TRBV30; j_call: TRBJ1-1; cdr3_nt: TGTGCCTGGAGTCCCCGTTTGGGGAACACTGAAGCTTTCTTT; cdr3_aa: CAWSPRLGNTEAFF
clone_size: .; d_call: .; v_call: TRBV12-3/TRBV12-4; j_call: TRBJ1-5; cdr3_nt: TGTGCCAGCAGTTTTTCTAGCAATCAGCCCCAGCATTTT; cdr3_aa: CASSFSSNQPQHF
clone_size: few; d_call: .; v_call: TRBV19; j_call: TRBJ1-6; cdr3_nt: TGTGCCAGTAAGTCCGGGGGATTTAATTCACCCCTCCACTTT; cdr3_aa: CASKSGGFNSPLHF
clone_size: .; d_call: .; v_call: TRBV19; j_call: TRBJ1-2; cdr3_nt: TGTGCCAGTAGCCCACAAGGCTTCTATGGCTACACCTTC; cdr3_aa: CASSPQGFYGYTF
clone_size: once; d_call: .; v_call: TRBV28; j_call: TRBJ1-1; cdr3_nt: TGTGCCAGCAGGCCTCAGATGAACACTGAAGCTTTCTTT; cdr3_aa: CASRPQMNTEAFF
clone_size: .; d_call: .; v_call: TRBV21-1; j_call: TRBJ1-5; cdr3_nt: TGTGCCAGCAGCAACAAGGGACAGGGGGCAGGCAATCAGCCCCAGCATTTT; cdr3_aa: CASSNKGQGAGNQPQHF
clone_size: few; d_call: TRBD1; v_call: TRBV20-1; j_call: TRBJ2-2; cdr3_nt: TGCAGTGCTAGTGACCCCGGACAGGGGGCGAGGACCGGGGAGCTGTTTTTT; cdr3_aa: CSASDPGQGARTGELFF
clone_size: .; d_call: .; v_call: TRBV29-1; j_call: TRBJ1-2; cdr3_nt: TGCAGCCTTTTGGATTTCGGGGATGGCTACACCTTC; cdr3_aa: CSLLDFGDGYTF
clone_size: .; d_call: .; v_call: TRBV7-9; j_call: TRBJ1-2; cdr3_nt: TGTGCCAGCAGCTTAGCCCGTAGGGAGAACTATGGCTACACCTTC; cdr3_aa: CASSLARRENYGYTF
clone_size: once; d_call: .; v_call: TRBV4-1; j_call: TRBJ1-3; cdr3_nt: TGCGCCAGCAGCCAAGTGGGGGCTAGGACCGATGGAAACACCATATATTTT; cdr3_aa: CASSQVGARTDGNTIYF
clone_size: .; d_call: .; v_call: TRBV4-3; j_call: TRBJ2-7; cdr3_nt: TGCGCCAGCAGCCAAGATCGGAGTAGGGTCTACGAGCAGTACTTC; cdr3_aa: CASSQDRSRVYEQYF
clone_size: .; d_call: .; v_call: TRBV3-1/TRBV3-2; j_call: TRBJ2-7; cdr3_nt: TGTGCCAGCAGCCAAGCCTGGGGCGAGCAGTACTTC; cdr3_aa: CASSQAWGEQYF
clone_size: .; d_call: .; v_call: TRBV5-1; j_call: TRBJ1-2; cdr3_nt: TGCGCCAGCAGCTTGGGGCAGGGGAATGGCTACACCTTC; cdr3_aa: CASSLGQGNGYTF
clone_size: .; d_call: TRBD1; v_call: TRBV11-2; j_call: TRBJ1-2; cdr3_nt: TGTGCCAGCAGCCCCAGGTCCGACAGGGCCGTCTATGGCTACACCTTC; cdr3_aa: CASSPRSDRAVYGYTF
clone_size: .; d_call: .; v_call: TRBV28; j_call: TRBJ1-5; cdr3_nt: TGTGCCATCCACTCCAGGACAGTTTCCAATCAGCCCCAGCATTTT; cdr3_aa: CAIHSRTVSNQPQHF
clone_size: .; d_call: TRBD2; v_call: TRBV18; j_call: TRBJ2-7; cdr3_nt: TGTGCCAGCTCGACGACTAGCCCCGCCACTTACGAGCAGTACTTC; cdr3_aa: CASSTTSPATYEQYF
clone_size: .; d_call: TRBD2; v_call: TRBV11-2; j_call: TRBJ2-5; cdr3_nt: TGTGCCAGCAGCTTTACTAGCGGGGCCCAAGAGACCCAGTACTTC; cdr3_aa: CASSFTSGAQETQYF
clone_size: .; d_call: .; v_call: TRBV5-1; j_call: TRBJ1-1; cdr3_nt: TGCGCCAGCAGCTTGGTTACGGGGGGAAACACTGAAGCTTTCTTT; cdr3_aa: CASSLVTGGNTEAFF
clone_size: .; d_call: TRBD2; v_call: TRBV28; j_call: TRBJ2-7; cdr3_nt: TGTGCCAGCACCCCCCTCGTTCGCGGGAGCTCCTACGAGCAGTACTTC; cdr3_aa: CASTPLVRGSSYEQYF
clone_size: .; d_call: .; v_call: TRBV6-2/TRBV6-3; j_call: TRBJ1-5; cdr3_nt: TGTGCCAGCAGTCTCGGACTGATTAGCAATCAGCCCCAGCATTTT; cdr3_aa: CASSLGLISNQPQHF
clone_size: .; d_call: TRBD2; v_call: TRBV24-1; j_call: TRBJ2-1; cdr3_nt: TGTGCCACCAGTGAAAAGGGACTAGCGGGAGTTCGAAATGAGCAGTTCTTC; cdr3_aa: CATSEKGLAGVRNEQFF
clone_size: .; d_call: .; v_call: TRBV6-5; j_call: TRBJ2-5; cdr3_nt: TGTGCCAGCAGTTACATGCCCCAGGCGGAGACCCAGTACTTC; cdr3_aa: CASSYMPQAETQYF
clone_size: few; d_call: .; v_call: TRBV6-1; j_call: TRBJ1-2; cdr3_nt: TGTGCCAGCAGTGAAGGACAGCCGGACCTGGGCTACACCTTC; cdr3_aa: CASSEGQPDLGYTF